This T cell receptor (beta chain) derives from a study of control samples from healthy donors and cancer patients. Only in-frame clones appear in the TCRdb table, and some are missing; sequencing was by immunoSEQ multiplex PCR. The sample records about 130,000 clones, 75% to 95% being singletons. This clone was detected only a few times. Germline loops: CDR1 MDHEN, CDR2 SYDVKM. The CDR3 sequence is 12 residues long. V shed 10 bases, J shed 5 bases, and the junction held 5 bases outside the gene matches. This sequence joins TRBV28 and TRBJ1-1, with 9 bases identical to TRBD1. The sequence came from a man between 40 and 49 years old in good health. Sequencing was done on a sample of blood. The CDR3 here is CAIRQGGTEAFF. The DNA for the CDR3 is TGTGCCATTCGACAGGGGGGGACTGAAGCTTTCTTT.